This is a list of T cell receptor beta chains from one sample in a study of beta chain features in type 1 diabetes. The table came from immunoSEQ multiplex PCR; TCRdb's copy has only in-frame clones and leaves some out. This table holds roughly 170,000 clones, 10% to 15% found once. Sequenced sample: central memory CD4+ T cells from blood. The receptor source for this set is a woman younger than 35 in good health. CDR3s include the opening cysteine and the closing phenylalanine or tryptophan. Fields, in order: clone size, J gene, D gene, V gene, CDR3 protein, CDR3 DNA. The D gene is left open where the match is weak. Not every row has a clone size; where given, it reads once, few, many or a size class.

abundance: -
j_gene: TRBJ2-4
d_gene: -
v_gene: TRBV5-4
CDR3aa: CASSSGQDRVAKNIQYF
CDR3nt: TGTGCCAGCAGCTCCGGCCAGGACAGAGTAGCCAAAAACATTCAGTACTTC

abundance: few
j_gene: TRBJ1-5
d_gene: TRBD1
v_gene: TRBV19
CDR3aa: CASSSYRDRGRNQPQHF
CDR3nt: TGTGCCAGTAGTTCATACCGGGACAGGGGGCGTAATCAGCCCCAGCATTTT

abundance: -
j_gene: TRBJ2-3
d_gene: -
v_gene: TRBV18
CDR3aa: CASQSTDTQYF
CDR3nt: TGTGCCAGCCAGTCCACAGATACGCAGTATTTT

abundance: -
j_gene: TRBJ1-2
d_gene: TRBD1
v_gene: TRBV14
CDR3aa: CASSPAPGQGTRGYTF
CDR3nt: TGTGCCAGCAGCCCCGCACCGGGACAGGGGACCCGTGGCTACACCTTC

abundance: few
j_gene: TRBJ2-5
d_gene: TRBD2
v_gene: TRBV2
CDR3aa: CASSERTSGQETQYF
CDR3nt: TGTGCCAGCAGTGAGAGGACTAGCGGTCAAGAGACCCAGTACTTC

abundance: -
j_gene: TRBJ1-1
d_gene: -
v_gene: TRBV6-5
CDR3aa: CASSLYERTEAFF
CDR3nt: TGTGCCAGCAGCCTTTATGAGAGGACTGAAGCTTTCTTT

abundance: few
j_gene: TRBJ2-3
d_gene: TRBD2
v_gene: TRBV7-3
CDR3aa: CASSNEAGRTDTQYF
CDR3nt: TGTGCCAGCAGCAACGAAGCGGGACGCACAGATACGCAGTATTTT

abundance: -
j_gene: TRBJ1-5
d_gene: -
v_gene: TRBV4-3
CDR3aa: CASSQGTENNQPQHF
CDR3nt: TGCGCCAGCAGCCAAGGGACAGAGAACAATCAGCCCCAGCATTTT

abundance: -
j_gene: TRBJ2-1
d_gene: TRBD2
v_gene: TRBV5-1
CDR3aa: CASSLGTSGRGLGEEQFF
CDR3nt: TGCGCCAGCAGCTTGGGGACTAGCGGGAGGGGATTAGGAGAAGAGCAGTTCTTC

abundance: once
j_gene: TRBJ2-7
d_gene: TRBD2
v_gene: TRBV5-4
CDR3aa: CASSSRRGSSYEQYF
CDR3nt: TGTGCCAGCAGCTCGCGGCGGGGGAGCTCCTACGAGCAGTACTTC

abundance: -
j_gene: TRBJ2-7
d_gene: TRBD1
v_gene: TRBV19
CDR3aa: CASSIADRDEQYF
CDR3nt: TGTGCCAGTAGTATAGCCGACAGGGATGAGCAGTACTTC

abundance: -
j_gene: TRBJ2-3
d_gene: -
v_gene: TRBV5-1
CDR3aa: CASRAASSKSTDTQYF
CDR3nt: TGCGCCAGCAGGGCCGCTTCTAGCAAAAGCACAGATACGCAGTATTTT

abundance: -
j_gene: TRBJ1-1
d_gene: -
v_gene: TRBV18
CDR3aa: CASSPVSRNTEAFF
CDR3nt: TGTGCCAGCTCACCAGTTTCCAGGAACACTGAAGCTTTCTTT

abundance: -
j_gene: TRBJ1-5
d_gene: -
v_gene: TRBV27
CDR3aa: CASRPQRVSNQPQHF
CDR3nt: TGTGCCAGCAGACCTCAGCGGGTTAGCAATCAGCCCCAGCATTTT

abundance: -
j_gene: TRBJ2-7
d_gene: -
v_gene: TRBV27
CDR3aa: CASSITRRTSSYEQYF
CDR3nt: TGTGCCAGCAGTATCACACGAAGGACATCCTCCTACGAGCAGTACTTC

abundance: -
j_gene: TRBJ2-1
d_gene: TRBD2
v_gene: TRBV11-2
CDR3aa: CASSRSGSGRTPYNEQFF
CDR3nt: TGTGCCAGCAGCCGTTCCGGGAGCGGGAGGACCCCCTACAATGAGCAGTTCTTC

abundance: -
j_gene: TRBJ2-7
d_gene: TRBD1
v_gene: TRBV7-2
CDR3aa: CASSLETGGYHEQYF
CDR3nt: TGTGCCAGCAGCTTAGAGACAGGGGGGTACCACGAGCAGTACTTC

abundance: -
j_gene: TRBJ1-5
d_gene: TRBD1
v_gene: TRBV6-5
CDR3aa: CASSVDGTDNQPQHF
CDR3nt: TGTGCCAGCAGTGTCGACGGGACAGACAATCAGCCCCAGCATTTT

abundance: -
j_gene: TRBJ2-7
d_gene: TRBD1
v_gene: TRBV2
CDR3aa: CASSERTGGHEQYF
CDR3nt: TGTGCCAGCAGTGAAAGGACAGGGGGCCACGAGCAGTACTTC

abundance: -
j_gene: TRBJ2-7
d_gene: -
v_gene: TRBV7-2
CDR3aa: CASSLGGAGPTYEQYF
CDR3nt: TGTGCCAGCAGCTTAGGAGGAGCGGGCCCGACCTACGAGCAGTACTTC

abundance: -
j_gene: TRBJ2-6
d_gene: -
v_gene: TRBV18
CDR3aa: CASSPQARGSGANVLTF
CDR3nt: TGTGCCAGCTCACCACAGGCCCGGGGGTCTGGGGCCAACGTCCTGACTTTC

abundance: -
j_gene: TRBJ2-7
d_gene: -
v_gene: TRBV19
CDR3aa: CASKLQGTFSYEQYF
CDR3nt: TGTGCCAGTAAACTACAGGGGACTTTTTCCTACGAGCAGTACTTC

abundance: -
j_gene: TRBJ1-4
d_gene: -
v_gene: TRBV30
CDR3aa: CACRDTRNEKLFF
CDR3nt: TGTGCCTGCCGGGACACCCGAAATGAAAAACTGTTTTTT

abundance: -
j_gene: TRBJ2-2
d_gene: -
v_gene: TRBV28
CDR3aa: CASSLGGRYTGELFF
CDR3nt: TGTGCCAGCAGTTTAGGAGGGAGGTACACCGGGGAGCTGTTTTTT

abundance: -
j_gene: TRBJ2-3
d_gene: -
v_gene: TRBV7-8
CDR3aa: CASSLYGRGDADTQYF
CDR3nt: TGTGCCAGCAGCTTATATGGCAGGGGAGACGCAGATACGCAGTATTTT

abundance: -
j_gene: TRBJ1-1
d_gene: -
v_gene: TRBV29-1
CDR3aa: CSVVWGGRTEAFF
CDR3nt: TGCAGCGTTGTATGGGGAGGAAGGACTGAAGCTTTCTTT

abundance: few
j_gene: TRBJ2-1
d_gene: TRBD2
v_gene: TRBV10-3
CDR3aa: CAISGGLAGGNNEQFF
CDR3nt: TGTGCCATCAGTGGGGGTCTAGCGGGAGGGAACAATGAGCAGTTCTTC

abundance: -
j_gene: TRBJ1-2
d_gene: TRBD1
v_gene: TRBV25-1
CDR3aa: CASSERQGATGGYTF
CDR3nt: TGTGCCAGCAGTGAGAGACAGGGCGCTACGGGTGGCTACACCTTC

abundance: few
j_gene: TRBJ1-1
d_gene: TRBD1
v_gene: TRBV28
CDR3aa: CASSGDRTNTEAFF
CDR3nt: TGTGCCAGCAGTGGGGACAGAACGAACACTGAAGCTTTCTTT

abundance: once
j_gene: TRBJ2-3
d_gene: -
v_gene: TRBV7-2
CDR3aa: CASSLVRDTQYF
CDR3nt: TGTGCCAGCAGCTTAGTACGGGATACGCAGTATTTT

abundance: -
j_gene: TRBJ1-1
d_gene: -
v_gene: TRBV7-9
CDR3aa: CASSLETVRTEAFF
CDR3nt: TGTGCCAGCAGCTTAGAGACAGTCCGCACTGAAGCTTTCTTT

abundance: few
j_gene: TRBJ1-2
d_gene: -
v_gene: TRBV9
CDR3aa: CASSVGGHLNYGYTF
CDR3nt: TGTGCCAGCAGCGTAGGAGGTCACCTCAACTATGGCTACACCTTC

abundance: -
j_gene: TRBJ2-6
d_gene: -
v_gene: TRBV7-3
CDR3aa: CASSAIRVGGANVLTF
CDR3nt: TGTGCCAGCAGCGCAATCAGGGTAGGGGGGGCCAACGTCCTGACTTTC

abundance: many
j_gene: TRBJ2-5
d_gene: -
v_gene: TRBV7-2
CDR3aa: CASSLYRGRGETQYF
CDR3nt: TGTGCCAGCAGCTTATACCGGGGCCGGGGGGAGACCCAGTACTTC

abundance: -
j_gene: TRBJ2-7
d_gene: -
v_gene: TRBV5-1
CDR3aa: CASSSGTIIYYEQYF
CDR3nt: TGCGCCAGCAGCTCCGGGACAATTATTTACTACGAGCAGTACTTC

abundance: -
j_gene: TRBJ1-1
d_gene: TRBD1
v_gene: TRBV27
CDR3aa: CASSPLGQGAEAFF
CDR3nt: TGTGCCAGCAGTCCCCTGGGACAGGGGGCTGAAGCTTTCTTT

abundance: -
j_gene: TRBJ2-1
d_gene: TRBD1
v_gene: TRBV7-9
CDR3aa: CASSRDSSSYNEQFF
CDR3nt: TGTGCCAGCAGCCGGGACAGTAGCTCCTACAATGAGCAGTTCTTC

abundance: few
j_gene: TRBJ2-5
d_gene: -
v_gene: TRBV7-3
CDR3aa: CASSLWGAQETQYF
CDR3nt: TGTGCCAGCAGCTTATGGGGAGCCCAAGAGACCCAGTACTTC

abundance: -
j_gene: TRBJ2-1
d_gene: TRBD1
v_gene: TRBV7-6
CDR3aa: CASSLEGGVPTEQFF
CDR3nt: TGTGCCAGCAGCTTAGAAGGGGGCGTACCAACTGAGCAGTTCTTC

abundance: -
j_gene: TRBJ1-5
d_gene: -
v_gene: TRBV5-6
CDR3aa: CASSLAGTLANQPQHF
CDR3nt: TGTGCCAGCAGCTTAGCGGGCACCTTGGCGAATCAGCCCCAGCATTTT

abundance: -
j_gene: TRBJ2-1
d_gene: -
v_gene: TRBV6-5
CDR3aa: CASGMRHEQFF
CDR3nt: TGTGCCAGCGGAATGAGGCATGAGCAGTTCTTC

abundance: few
j_gene: TRBJ2-7
d_gene: TRBD2
v_gene: TRBV6-5
CDR3aa: CASSPQGLGEQYF
CDR3nt: TGTGCCAGCAGTCCCCAGGGACTAGGCGAGCAGTACTTC

abundance: few
j_gene: TRBJ2-2
d_gene: -
v_gene: TRBV5-1
CDR3aa: CASSRQDPNTGELFF
CDR3nt: TGCGCCAGCAGCCGACAGGACCCGAACACCGGGGAGCTGTTTTTT

abundance: -
j_gene: TRBJ1-5
d_gene: TRBD1
v_gene: TRBV19
CDR3aa: CASREGAGGNQPQHF
CDR3nt: TGTGCCAGTAGAGAGGGGGCGGGTGGCAATCAGCCCCAGCATTTT

abundance: -
j_gene: TRBJ2-7
d_gene: TRBD2
v_gene: TRBV4-2
CDR3aa: CASRDGLALTYEQYF
CDR3nt: TGTGCCAGCAGAGACGGACTAGCGCTTACCTACGAGCAGTACTTC

abundance: -
j_gene: TRBJ2-2
d_gene: TRBD1
v_gene: TRBV18
CDR3aa: CASSNGQGVFGTGELFF
CDR3nt: TGTGCCAGCTCAAACGGACAGGGTGTATTTGGCACCGGGGAGCTGTTTTTT

abundance: -
j_gene: TRBJ2-7
d_gene: TRBD1
v_gene: TRBV5-4
CDR3aa: CASSSGQGLYEQYF
CDR3nt: TGTGCCAGCAGCTCCGGACAGGGACTCTACGAGCAGTACTTC

abundance: few
j_gene: TRBJ2-3
d_gene: TRBD2
v_gene: TRBV5-1
CDR3aa: CASRPTSGRTDTQYF
CDR3nt: TGCGCCAGCAGGCCGACTAGCGGTCGCACAGATACGCAGTATTTT

abundance: -
j_gene: TRBJ2-3
d_gene: -
v_gene: TRBV5-4
CDR3aa: CASSQSGSRTDTQYF
CDR3nt: TGTGCCAGCAGCCAATCCGGGTCGCGCACAGATACGCAGTATTTT

abundance: few
j_gene: TRBJ2-5
d_gene: TRBD2
v_gene: TRBV11-3
CDR3aa: CASSRRLAGGRETQYF
CDR3nt: TGTGCCAGCAGCCGCAGACTAGCGGGGGGGAGAGAGACCCAGTACTTC

abundance: few
j_gene: TRBJ1-5
d_gene: -
v_gene: TRBV19
CDR3aa: CASSIGNRVQPQHF
CDR3nt: TGTGCCAGTAGTATCGGTAACAGGGTTCAGCCCCAGCATTTT

abundance: -
j_gene: TRBJ2-3
d_gene: -
v_gene: TRBV29-1
CDR3aa: CSVPSAGAQLDTQYF
CDR3nt: TGCAGCGTCCCCTCGGCGGGCGCCCAGTTAGATACGCAGTATTTT

abundance: few
j_gene: TRBJ2-7
d_gene: TRBD2
v_gene: TRBV7-2
CDR3aa: CASRFDPSGSYEQYF
CDR3nt: TGTGCCAGCAGATTTGACCCTAGCGGCTCCTACGAGCAGTACTTC

abundance: many
j_gene: TRBJ2-1
d_gene: -
v_gene: TRBV29-1
CDR3aa: CSVEHSYNEQFF
CDR3nt: TGCAGCGTTGAACACTCCTACAATGAGCAGTTCTTC

abundance: few
j_gene: TRBJ2-6
d_gene: -
v_gene: TRBV19
CDR3aa: CASSPTFSGANVLTF
CDR3nt: TGTGCCAGTAGTCCGACATTCTCTGGGGCCAACGTCCTGACTTTC